This TCR beta chain was sequenced during a study of blood T cell repertoires in COVID-19. Overall study: Spain, Italy and the United States supplied samples that represented acute and convalescent COVID-19. In each case, the material was cDNA or gDNA derived from T cells, B-cell-depleted T cells, or PBMCs.

Original analysis: Reference gene primer amplification in the assay estimated nucleated cell counts. TCRdb keeps only in-frame clones here, not all; method: immunoSEQ multiplex PCR. Clonal size and the V and J genes are those of that table, whereas D and trimming came from the DNA. The sample consists of about 140,000 clones, 88% of them appearing once. The CDR3 spans 14 residues. V was pared by 1 base and J by 9 bases, with 5 bases of the junction left unmatched. Germline CDR1 SGHTA, CDR2 FQGNSA. The sequenced sample consisted of peripheral blood. The chain recombines TRBV7-2 with TRBJ2-1, with 8 bases matching TRBD2. This sequence originates from a man aged 50 or older with active or convalescent COVID-19. The CDR3 DNA reads TGTGCCAGCAGCTTAGTGGGAGCGGGAGCTGAGCAGTTCTTC. It translates to CASSLVGAGAEQFF.